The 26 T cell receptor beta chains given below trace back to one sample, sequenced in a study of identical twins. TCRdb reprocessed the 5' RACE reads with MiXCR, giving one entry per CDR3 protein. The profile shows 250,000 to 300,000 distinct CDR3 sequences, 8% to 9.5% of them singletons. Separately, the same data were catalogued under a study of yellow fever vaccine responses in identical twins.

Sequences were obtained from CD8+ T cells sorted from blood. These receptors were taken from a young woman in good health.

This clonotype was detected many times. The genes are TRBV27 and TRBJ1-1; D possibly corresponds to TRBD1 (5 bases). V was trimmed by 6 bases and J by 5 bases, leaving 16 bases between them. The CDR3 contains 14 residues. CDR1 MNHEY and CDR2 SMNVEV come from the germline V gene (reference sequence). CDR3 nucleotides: TGTGCCAGCAGACACAGTTCGCGGGGGACTGAAGCTTTCTTT. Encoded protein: CASRHSSRGTEAFF.

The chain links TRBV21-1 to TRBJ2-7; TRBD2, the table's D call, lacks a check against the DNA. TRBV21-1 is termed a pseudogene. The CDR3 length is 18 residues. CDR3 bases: TGTGCCAGCAGCTTCCGTGTAGAGGGAGATACGAACTCCTACGAGCAGTACTTC. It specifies CASSFRVEGDTNSYEQYF.

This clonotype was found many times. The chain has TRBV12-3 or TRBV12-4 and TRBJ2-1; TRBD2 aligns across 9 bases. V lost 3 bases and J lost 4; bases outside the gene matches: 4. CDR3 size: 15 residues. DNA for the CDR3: TGTGCCAGCAGTTTTCTTAGCGGGAGATACAATGAGCAGTTCTTC. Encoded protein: CASSFLSGRYNEQFF.

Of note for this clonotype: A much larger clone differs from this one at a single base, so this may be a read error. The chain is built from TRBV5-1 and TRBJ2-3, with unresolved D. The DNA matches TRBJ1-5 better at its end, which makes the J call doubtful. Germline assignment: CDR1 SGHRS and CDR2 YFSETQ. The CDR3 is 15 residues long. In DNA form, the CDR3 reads TGCGCCAGCAGCTTGGCCTTTGTTGGCACAGATACGCAGCATTTT. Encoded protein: CASSLAFVGTDTQHF.

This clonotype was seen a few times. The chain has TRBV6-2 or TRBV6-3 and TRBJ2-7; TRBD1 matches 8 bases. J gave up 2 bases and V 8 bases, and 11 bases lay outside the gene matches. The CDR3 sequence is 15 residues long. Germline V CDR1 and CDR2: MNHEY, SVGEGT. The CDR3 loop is CASSRQGAPPYEQYF. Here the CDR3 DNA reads TGTGCCAGCTCAAGGCAGGGGGCGCCCCCCTACGAGCAGTACTTC.

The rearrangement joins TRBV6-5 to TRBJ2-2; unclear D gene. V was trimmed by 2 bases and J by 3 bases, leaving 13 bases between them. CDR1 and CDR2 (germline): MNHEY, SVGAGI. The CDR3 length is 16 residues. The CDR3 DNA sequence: TGTGCCAGCAGTTACGTGGGAACCCGAGACACCGGGGAGCTGTTTTTT. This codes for CASSYVGTRDTGELFF.

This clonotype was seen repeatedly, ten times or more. Here the CDR3 reads CSVDKLTGGFNEQYF. The CDR3 DNA reads TGCAGCGTTGACAAATTGACAGGGGGCTTCAACGAGCAGTACTTC. V gene TRBV29-1 combines with J gene TRBJ2-7; 10 bases align to TRBD1. Losses at the gene ends were 3 bases for V and 5 bases for J; bases not matched to a gene: 10. CDR1 is SQVTM and CDR2 is ANQGSEA in the germline V gene. The CDR3 length is 15 residues.

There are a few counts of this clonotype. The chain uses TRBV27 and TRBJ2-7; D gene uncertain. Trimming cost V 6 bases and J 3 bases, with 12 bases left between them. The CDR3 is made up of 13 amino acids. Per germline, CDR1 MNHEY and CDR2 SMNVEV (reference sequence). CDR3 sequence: CASSHEGFYEQYF. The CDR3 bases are TGTGCCAGCAGCCACGAAGGGTTCTACGAGCAGTACTTC.

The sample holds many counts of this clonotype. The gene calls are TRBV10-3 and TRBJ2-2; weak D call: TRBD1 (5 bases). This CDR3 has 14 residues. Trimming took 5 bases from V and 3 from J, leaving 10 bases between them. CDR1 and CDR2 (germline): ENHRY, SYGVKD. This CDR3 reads CAISQGMDTGELFF. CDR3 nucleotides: TGTGCCATCAGTCAGGGCATGGACACCGGGGAGCTGTTTTTT.

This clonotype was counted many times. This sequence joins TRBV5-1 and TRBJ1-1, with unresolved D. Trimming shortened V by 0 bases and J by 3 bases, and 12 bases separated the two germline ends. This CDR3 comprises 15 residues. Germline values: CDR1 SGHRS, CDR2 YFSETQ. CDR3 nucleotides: TGCGCCAGCAGCTTGGTTCTGGGCGCGGACACTGAAGCTTTCTTT. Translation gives CASSLVLGADTEAFF.

Here the CDR3 reads CASSYTQGDTGELFF. CDR3 DNA sequence: TGTGCCAGCAGTTACACGCAGGGGGACACCGGGGAGCTGTTTTTT. The chain recombines TRBV6-5 with TRBJ2-2; 7 positions agree with TRBD1. Per germline, CDR1 MNHEY and CDR2 SVGAGI. The CDR3 is made up of 15 amino acids. With 2 bases clipped from V and 3 bases from J, the junction kept 3 bases outside the gene matches.

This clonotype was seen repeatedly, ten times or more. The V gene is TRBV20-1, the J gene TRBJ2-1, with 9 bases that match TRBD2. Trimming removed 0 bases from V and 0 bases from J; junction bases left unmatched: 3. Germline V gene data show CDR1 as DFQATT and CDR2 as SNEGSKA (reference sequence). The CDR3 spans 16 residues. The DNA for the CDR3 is TGCAGTGCTAGAGACCTAGCGGGGCCCTCCTACAATGAGCAGTTCTTC. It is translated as CSARDLAGPSYNEQFF.

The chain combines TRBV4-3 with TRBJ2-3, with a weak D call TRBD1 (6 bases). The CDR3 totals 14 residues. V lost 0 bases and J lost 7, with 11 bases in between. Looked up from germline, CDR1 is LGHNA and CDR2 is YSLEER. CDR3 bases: TGCGCCAGCAGCCAAGAAATTCAGGGGTATACGCAGTATTTT. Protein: CASSQEIQGYTQYF.

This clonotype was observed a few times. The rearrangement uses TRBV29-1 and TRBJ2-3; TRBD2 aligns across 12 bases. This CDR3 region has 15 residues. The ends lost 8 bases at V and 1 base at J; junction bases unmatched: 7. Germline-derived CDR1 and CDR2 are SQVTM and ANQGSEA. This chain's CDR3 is CSQRTSGAGTDTQYF. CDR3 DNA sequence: TGCAGCCAACGGACTAGCGGGGCCGGCACAGATACGCAGTATTTT.

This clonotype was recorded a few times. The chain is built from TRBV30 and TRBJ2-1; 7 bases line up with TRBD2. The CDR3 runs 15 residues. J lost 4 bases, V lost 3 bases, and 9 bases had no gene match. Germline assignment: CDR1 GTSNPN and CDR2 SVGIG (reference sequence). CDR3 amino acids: CAWRTERDSYNEQFF. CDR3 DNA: TGTGCCTGGAGGACGGAGCGGGATTCTTACAATGAGCAGTTCTTC.

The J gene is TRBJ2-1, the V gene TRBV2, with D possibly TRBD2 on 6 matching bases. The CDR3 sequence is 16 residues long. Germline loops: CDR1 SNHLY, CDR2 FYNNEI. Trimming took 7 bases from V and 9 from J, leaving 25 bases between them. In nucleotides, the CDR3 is TGTGCCAGCACACTAGGGACTGCGGACCCCCGGGCTGAGCAGTTCTTC. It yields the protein CASTLGTADPRAEQFF.

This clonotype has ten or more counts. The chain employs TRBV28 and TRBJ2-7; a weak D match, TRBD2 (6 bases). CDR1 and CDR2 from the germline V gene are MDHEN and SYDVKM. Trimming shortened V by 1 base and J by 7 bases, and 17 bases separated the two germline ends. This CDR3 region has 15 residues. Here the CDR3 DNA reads TGTGCCAGCAGTTTATTGGGGGGATGGGGCGTTGAGCAGTACTTC. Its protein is CASSLLGGWGVEQYF.

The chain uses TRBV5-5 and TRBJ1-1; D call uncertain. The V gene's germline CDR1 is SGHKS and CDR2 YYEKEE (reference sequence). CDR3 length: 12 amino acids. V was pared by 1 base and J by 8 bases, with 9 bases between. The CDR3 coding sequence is TGTGCCAGCAGCTTGTCGTTGACCGAAGCTTTCTTT. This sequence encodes CASSLSLTEAFF. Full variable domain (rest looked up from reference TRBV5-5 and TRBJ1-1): DAGVTQSPTHLIKTRGQQVTLRCSPISGHKSVSWYQQVLGQGPQFIFQYYEKEERGRGNFPDRFSARQFPNYSSELNVNALLLGDSALYLCASSLSLTEAFFGQGTRLTVV.

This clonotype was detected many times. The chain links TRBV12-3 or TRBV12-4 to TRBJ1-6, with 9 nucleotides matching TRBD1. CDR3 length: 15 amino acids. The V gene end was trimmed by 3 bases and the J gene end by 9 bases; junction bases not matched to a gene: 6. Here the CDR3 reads CASSFSGQGTSPLHF. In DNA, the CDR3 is TGTGCCAGCAGTTTTTCGGGACAGGGAACTTCACCCCTCCACTTT.

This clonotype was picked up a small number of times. The CDR3 protein is CSARGVRELSNEQFF. CDR3 bases: TGCAGTGCTAGAGGGGTGCGGGAGTTAAGTAATGAGCAGTTCTTC. The chain employs TRBV20-1 and TRBJ2-1, with 7 bases identical to TRBD2. The germline gives CDR1 DFQATT, CDR2 SNEGSKA (reference sequence). Trimming took 1 base from V and 7 from J; bases not matched to a gene: 10. This CDR3 has 15 residues.

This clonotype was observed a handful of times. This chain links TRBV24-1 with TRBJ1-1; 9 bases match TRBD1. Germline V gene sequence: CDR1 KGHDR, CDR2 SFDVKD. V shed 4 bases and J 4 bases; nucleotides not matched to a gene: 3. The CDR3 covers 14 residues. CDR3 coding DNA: TGTGCCACCAGTGAAACGGGACAGGGCACTGAAGCTTTCTTT. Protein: CATSETGQGTEAFF.

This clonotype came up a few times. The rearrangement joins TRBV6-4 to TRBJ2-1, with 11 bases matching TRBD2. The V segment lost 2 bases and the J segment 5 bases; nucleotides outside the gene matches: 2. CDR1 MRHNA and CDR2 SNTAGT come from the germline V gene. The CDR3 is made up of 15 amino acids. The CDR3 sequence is CASSDTSGSNNEQFF. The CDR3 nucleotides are TGTGCCAGCAGTGACACTAGCGGGAGTAACAATGAGCAGTTCTTC.

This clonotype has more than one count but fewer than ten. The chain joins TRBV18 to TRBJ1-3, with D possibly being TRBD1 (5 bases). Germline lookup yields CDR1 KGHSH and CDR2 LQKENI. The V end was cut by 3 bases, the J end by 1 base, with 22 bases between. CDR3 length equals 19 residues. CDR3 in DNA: TGTGCCAGCTCACCCGCGGGCGGCAGGGTGCTCCGGTCTGGAAACACCATATATTTT. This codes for CASSPAGGRVLRSGNTIYF.

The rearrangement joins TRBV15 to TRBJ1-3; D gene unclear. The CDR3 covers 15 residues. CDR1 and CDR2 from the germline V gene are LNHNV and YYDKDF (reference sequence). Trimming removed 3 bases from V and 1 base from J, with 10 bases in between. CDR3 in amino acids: CATSRASRSGNTIYF. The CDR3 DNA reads TGTGCCACCAGCAGGGCGTCGAGGTCTGGAAACACCATATATTTT.

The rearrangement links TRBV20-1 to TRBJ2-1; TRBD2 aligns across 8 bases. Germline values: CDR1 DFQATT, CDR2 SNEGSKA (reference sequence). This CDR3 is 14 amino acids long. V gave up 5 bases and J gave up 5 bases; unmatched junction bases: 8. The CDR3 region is CSAVLAELHNEQFF. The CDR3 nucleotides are TGCAGTGCTGTACTAGCGGAACTACACAATGAGCAGTTCTTC.

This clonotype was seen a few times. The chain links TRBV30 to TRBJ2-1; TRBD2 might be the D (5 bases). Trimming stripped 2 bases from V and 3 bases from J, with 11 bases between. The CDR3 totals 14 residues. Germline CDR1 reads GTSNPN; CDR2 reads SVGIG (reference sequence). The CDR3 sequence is CAWSTERSYNEQFF. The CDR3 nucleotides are TGTGCCTGGAGTACCGAGCGGAGCTACAATGAGCAGTTCTTC.